The 22 T cell receptor beta chains presented below share a single source sample, sequenced in a study of T cells in narcolepsy. Method: immunoSEQ multiplex PCR; TCRdb's copy keeps in-frame clones and lacks some. The sample carries roughly 34,000 clones, approximately 84% recorded once. What was sequenced was CD45RA- memory CD4+ T cells from PBMCs. The receptor source for this set is a human donor with narcolepsy.

In its sample, this clone was seen a few times. The chain combines TRBV9 with TRBJ2-2, with TRBD1 as a possible D gene (5 bases). This CDR3 comprises 17 residues. Germline V CDR1 and CDR2: SGDLS, YYNGEE. V dropped 4 bases and J dropped 6 bases, with 22 bases sitting between them. CDR3 residues: CASSSIDLTQASGELFF. As DNA, the CDR3 is TGTGCCAGCAGCTCCATCGACCTGACACAGGCCTCCGGGGAGCTGTTTTTT.

The chain joins TRBV6-4 to TRBJ2-1; TRBD1 is a possible D gene (6 bases). This CDR3 has 15 amino acids. Germline V gene lookup returns CDR1 MRHNA and CDR2 SNTAGT. V lost 4 bases to trimming and J lost 6 bases, with 16 bases between them. CDR3 sequence reads: CASSVGTPGSNEQFF. CDR3 coding DNA: TGTGCCAGCAGTGTAGGGACACCTGGCTCCAATGAGCAGTTCTTC.

The V and J genes are TRBV6-5 and TRBJ1-6, with D unclear. Germline V gene sequence: CDR1 MNHEY, CDR2 SVGAGI. The CDR3 sequence is 13 residues long. V was trimmed by 5 bases and J by 8 bases, leaving 10 bases between them. CDR3 nucleotides: TGTGCCAGCAGTGAAGCGCTTCATTCACCCCTCCACTTT. It is translated as CASSEALHSPLHF.

The chain has TRBV6-5 and TRBJ1-5; D uncertain. Per germline, CDR1 MNHEY and CDR2 SVGAGI. V was trimmed by 2 bases and J by 5 bases, leaving 1 base between them. The CDR3 consists of 11 residues. CDR3: CASSYDQPQHF. In DNA form, the CDR3 reads TGTGCCAGCAGTTACGATCAGCCCCAGCATTTT.

The chain uses TRBV15 and TRBJ2-3; D ambiguous. The V and J ends lost 3 bases and 5 bases respectively, with 18 bases between them. Looked up from germline, CDR1 is LNHNV and CDR2 is YYDKDF (reference sequence). This CDR3 has 16 amino acids. Here the CDR3 reads CATSRPGSGGGDTQYF. The CDR3 DNA reads TGTGCCACCAGCAGGCCGGGTTCGGGTGGCGGAGATACGCAGTATTTT.

This chain connects TRBV28 to TRBJ2-5, with TRBD2 as a possible D gene (6 bases). In germline, CDR1 is MDHEN, CDR2 SYDVKM. Trimming pared 5 bases from V and 0 bases from J, leaving 13 bases between. CDR3 length: 15 amino acids. The CDR3 coding sequence is TGTGCCAGCAGTCGGGACTCCTCGTACCAAGAGACCCAGTACTTC. Amino acid sequence: CASSRDSSYQETQYF.

The J gene is TRBJ1-1, the V gene TRBV7-3; D may be TRBD1 (5 bases). V gave up 1 base and J gave up 5 bases, with 8 bases separating them. This CDR3 region has 13 residues. The germline V gene encodes CDR1 SGHTA and CDR2 FQGTGA. CDR3 region: CASSLMGTTEAFF. The CDR3 DNA sequence: TGTGCCAGCAGCTTAATGGGGACGACTGAAGCTTTCTTT.

This clone appeared a single time. This chain joins TRBV10-3 and TRBJ2-5; 16 positions agree with TRBD2. Trimming removed 6 bases from V and 5 bases from J; junction bases left unmatched: 9. Germline-derived CDR1 and CDR2 are ENHRY and SYGVKD. The CDR3 consists of 17 residues. CDR3 in DNA: TGTGCCATCAGCACCGGGACTAGCGGGGGGGCTCGGGAGACCCAGTACTTC. Amino acids: CAISTGTSGGARETQYF.

The chain carries TRBV5-8 and TRBJ2-2; 10 bases are a match to TRBD2. Germline CDR1 is SGHTS and CDR2 is YDEGEE. The V gene end was trimmed by 4 bases and the J gene end by 2 bases; junction bases not matched to a gene: 14. The CDR3 runs to 19 residues. This CDR3 reads CASSRAASSGGLNTGELFF. As DNA, the CDR3 is TGTGCCAGCAGCCGGGCAGCGTCTAGCGGGGGACTTAACACCGGGGAGCTGTTTTTT.

The V and J genes are TRBV13 and TRBJ1-4, with D tentatively TRBD1 (5 bases). Between the trimmed V and J ends, which lost 0 bases and 0 bases, there was a span of 11 bases. CDR1 and CDR2 (germline): PRHDT, FYEKMQ (reference sequence). The CDR3 is made up of 17 amino acids. The CDR3 nucleotides read TGTGCCAGCAGCTTAGGTACAGGCTTCACAACTAATGAAAAACTGTTTTTT. It translates to CASSLGTGFTTNEKLFF.

This chain connects TRBV9 to TRBJ2-7; D tentatively reads TRBD1 or TRBD2 (7 bases each). The CDR3 runs 16 residues. The V gene lost 4 bases and the J gene lost 0 bases, with 17 bases spanning the gap. The germline V gene encodes CDR1 SGDLS and CDR2 YYNGEE. The CDR3, as DNA: TGTGCCAGCAGCCCCAGGGGGGGGACGGACTCCTACGAGCAGTACTTC. Amino acids: CASSPRGGTDSYEQYF.

The J gene is TRBJ1-1, the V gene TRBV7-2; D is unresolved. V lost 2 bases and J lost 1, with 5 bases in between. This CDR3 contains 13 residues. From germline, CDR1 is SGHTA and CDR2 FQGNSA. CDR3 DNA sequence: TGTGCCAGCAGCTTAAGGCCGAACACTGAAGCTTTCTTT. This translates into CASSLRPNTEAFF. The whole variable domain, remainder taken from reference TRBV7-2 and TRBJ1-1, is GAGVSQSPSNKVTEKGKDVELRCDPISGHTALYWYRQSLGQGLEFLIYFQGNSAPDKSGLPSDRFSAERTGGSVSTLTIQRTQQEDSAVYLCASSLRPNTEAFFGQGTRLTVV.

The rearrangement uses TRBV6-6 and TRBJ1-1; 8 nucleotides agree with TRBD1. V lost 5 bases, J lost 1 base, and 6 bases stayed unmatched. Germline lookup yields CDR1 MNHNY and CDR2 SVGAGI (reference sequence). The CDR3 spans 15 residues. In nucleotides, the CDR3 is TGTGCCAGCAGTCCAACAGGGGGGAGGAACACTGAAGCTTTCTTT. It translates to CASSPTGGRNTEAFF.

This clone has just one count. The chain carries TRBV9 and TRBJ1-1, with TRBD1 matching over 10 bases. J was trimmed by 3 bases and V by 4 bases; bases with no gene match: 12. From germline, CDR1 is SGDLS and CDR2 YYNGEE. This CDR3 is 17 amino acids long. Here the CDR3 reads CASSFRDRGAGDTEAFF. CDR3 bases: TGTGCCAGCAGCTTCCGGGACAGGGGTGCTGGGGACACTGAAGCTTTCTTT.

The chain joins TRBV9 to TRBJ1-6; the D is unclear. The V end lost 0 bases, the J end lost 5 bases, and 6 bases lay between the germline ends. This CDR3 comprises 14 residues. Germline assignment: CDR1 SGDLS and CDR2 YYNGEE. CDR3 region: CASSVEPDNSPLHF. CDR3 bases: TGTGCCAGCAGCGTAGAGCCAGATAATTCACCCCTCCACTTT.

Comments on this clone: Other DNA sequences in the same sample also yield this CDR3. This rearrangement joins TRBV6-6 to TRBJ2-3; D perhaps matches TRBD1 (6 bases). The V gene lost 6 bases and the J gene lost 3 bases, with 19 bases spanning the gap. Germline V lookup: CDR1 MNHNY, CDR2 SVGAGI (reference sequence). This CDR3 has 16 amino acids. The CDR3 is CASSYDGTTGTDTQYF. CDR3 coding DNA: TGTGCCAGCAGCTACGACGGGACAACCGGGACAGATACGCAGTATTTT.

The chain recombines TRBV9 with TRBJ2-3; maybe TRBD1 (5 bases). This CDR3 has 14 amino acids. Germline loops: CDR1 SGDLS, CDR2 YYNGEE. The ends were cut back, 0 bases at V and 5 bases at J, with 10 bases in the middle. CDR3 nucleotides: TGTGCCAGCAGCGTAGCTCAGGGCAAAGATACGCAGTATTTT. Translated, it gives CASSVAQGKDTQYF.

The chain carries TRBV10-3 and TRBJ2-2; the match to TRBD2 covers 8 bases. CDR1 is ENHRY and CDR2 is SYGVKD in the germline V gene. The ends lost 2 bases at V and 5 bases at J; junction bases unmatched: 4. CDR3 length equals 15 residues. As DNA, the CDR3 is TGTGCCATCAGTGAGCCGGGACTAGGGACCGGGGAGCTGTTTTTT. Translated, it gives CAISEPGLGTGELFF.

A word on this clone: Different DNA sequences within this sample yield the same CDR3. This chain links TRBV27 with TRBJ2-5, with D possibly called TRBD1 or TRBD2 (5 bases each). The CDR3 extends over 15 amino acids. Germline CDR1 reads MNHEY; CDR2 reads SMNVEV (reference sequence). V was pared by 1 base and J by 5 bases, with 14 bases between. The CDR3 DNA reads TGTGCCAGCAGTTTATTGAGGGGTCGATGGGAGACCCAGTACTTC. As protein: CASSLLRGRWETQYF.

V gene TRBV6-1 combines with J gene TRBJ2-7, with TRBD1 as a possible D gene (5 bases). The V gene's germline CDR1 is MNHNS and CDR2 SASEGT. With 4 bases removed from V and 4 bases from J, the gap between germline ends came to 14 bases. The CDR3 runs to 14 residues. CDR3 in amino acids: CASSGQSGAYEQYV. DNA for the CDR3: TGTGCCAGCAGTGGACAGAGTGGGGCATACGAGCAGTACGTC.

The J gene is TRBJ2-1, the V gene TRBV11-2, with 8 bases lining up with TRBD2. The germline CDR1 and CDR2 sequences are SGHAT and FQNNGV. The trim removed 5 bases at V and 7 bases at J, leaving 4 bases unmatched. There are 13 residues in the CDR3. CDR3 in amino acids: CASSTGLGNEQFF. The CDR3 DNA reads TGTGCCAGCAGCACGGGACTAGGTAATGAGCAGTTCTTC.

This clone was counted once. Additional DNA sequences in this sample encode the identical CDR3. This sequence joins TRBV2 and TRBJ2-7; possible D gene TRBD1, 6 bases. Per the germline V gene, CDR1 is SNHLY and CDR2 is FYNNEI. Trimming shortened V by 9 bases and J by 6 bases, and 15 bases separated the two germline ends. The CDR3 covers 12 residues. The CDR3 DNA sequence: TGTGCCAGTACAGGGCGTTTCCGCGAGCAGTACTTC. Translating gives CASTGRFREQYF.